The sequence of this T cell receptor beta chain was determined in a study of vaccination and CD4 T cells after COVID-19. This clonotype was seen more than once but under ten times. Its antigen is not known. Time point of the sample: late sampling 161 to 241 days after vaccination in a few convalescent patients. As for treatment: roughly 10-day PBMC culture with coronavirus spike peptide pools or control peptides (ViraFEST assay). Oncomine TCR Beta short-read sequencing was applied to DNA from cultured CD4+ T cells. TCRdb redid the calling of the PCR reads with MiXCR, one entry per CDR3 protein. This table has under 30,000 distinct CDR3 sequences, roughly 34% appearing once. Points from the study as a whole: It was observed that, in convalescent patients, a median about 90% of reactive clones arose only post-vaccination.

This CDR3 region has 14 residues. The germline gives CDR1 KGHDR, CDR2 SFDVKD. V was shortened by 9 bases and J by 7 bases, with 17 bases between the two germline ends. The sequence came from a human donor who had recovered from COVID-19. The chain recombines TRBV24-1 with TRBJ2-2, with TRBD2 as a possible D gene (6 bases). The sample consisted of CD4+ T cells from blood, cultured in vitro, taken about 7 months after SARS-CoV-2 vaccination. The CDR3 loop is CATQTSGLGGELFF. For the CDR3, the DNA is TGTGCCACCCAAACGAGCGGGCTTGGCGGGGAGCTGTTTTTT.